The T cell receptor (beta chain) under discussion was sequenced for a study of OX40 agonist ivuxolimab in advanced cancers. Notes on the research overall: Ivuxolimab, which targeted the costimulatory receptor OX40 (CD134), was an agonistic, fully human IgG2 monoclonal antibody. Intravenous ivuxolimab was administered to patients every 2 weeks at six dose levels: 0.01, 0.1, 0.3, 1.5, 3 and 10 mg/kg. Of the 50 to 55 dose-escalation patients, hepatocellular carcinoma was present in about 19, melanoma in approximately 15, renal cell carcinoma in 9 and head and neck cancer in 9. In the dose-escalation cohort, 82.7% of patients were male, and the mean age was approximately 60 years, with a range of about 20 to 90. Prior anti-PD-1, anti-PD-L1 or anti-CTLA-4 therapy was permitted, and 40% of dose-escalation patients had received checkpoint inhibitors. Partial responses occurred in three dose-escalation patients: two with cutaneous melanoma and one with hepatocellular carcinoma. Peripheral TCRbeta sequencing was intended to test whether TCR sequence diversity was altered and clonal T-cell expansion was caused by ivuxolimab. The paper covers the monotherapy dose-escalation part of the phase I ivuxolimab trial, which included N ≈ 50 patients.

The trial excluded patients who had a history of autoimmune disease or who were on systemic immunosuppression. Peripheral blood for TCR sequencing was collected from all dose cohorts at baseline, on cycle 4 day 1, and on cycle 7 day 1. The samples were taken from a phase I, first-in-human, multicenter, open-label dose-escalation trial of ivuxolimab. Adults with locally advanced or metastatic melanoma, renal cell carcinoma, hepatocellular carcinoma or head and neck squamous cell carcinoma were enrolled in the trial. Before TCR sequencing, CD4+ T cells and CD8+ T cells were sorted from peripheral blood as separate populations. After removal of 8 bases from V and 5 bases from J, the junction retains 3 bases not matched to a gene. Via the germline V gene, CDR1 is SNHLY and CDR2 FYNNEI. There are 13 amino acids in the CDR3, from cysteine to phenylalanine inclusive. CDR3 DNA is the only sequence kept; it has 39 bases, read in frame from the first base.

About this clone: Its antigen remains undetermined. One base away there is no much larger clone; base qualities are not given.

Genomic DNA was isolated from the sorted cells so that the TCRbeta CDR3 region could be sequenced. TCRbeta CDR3 regions were sequenced using the immunoSEQ Assay. Entries here come from immuneACCESS through TCRdb and include only in-frame sequences with V and J called. Some clones fail to appear in such tables; in the studies checked, an unresolved V gene covers under half of the shortfall, and the cause of the remainder is unknown. The table for this sample lists 45,000 to 60,000 clones; about 83% of them were counted only once. Over 9% of the sample is in the top ten clones. Study-wide conclusions, independent of this receptor: Partial responders in the 0.1-3.0 mg/kg groups had among the lowest normalized peripheral clonal expansion, especially among CD8+ T cells. On average, CD8+ T cells showed more expanded clones than CD4+ T cells after ivuxolimab. Clonal expansion of both CD4+ and CD8+ blood T cells was observed from baseline to week 6 at doses 0.1 to 3.0 mg/kg. Low levels of normalized T-cell clonal expansion were also seen in some patients who did not respond. Which antigens the clonally expanded peripheral T cells were specific for was not determined.

The sequence was obtained from an adult with an advanced solid tumor such as melanoma, head and neck, liver or kidney cancer. Here the sequenced sample was CD4+ or CD8+ T cells sorted from blood, taken in a trial of the OX40 agonist ivuxolimab. The chain couples TRBV2 to TRBJ1-5; 10 junctional bases match TRBD1. The nucleotide sequence reads as follows: TGTGCCAGCGAAGGGACAGGGGATCAGCCCCAGCATTTT. Translation gives CASEGTGDQPQHF.